Following are 23 T cell receptor beta chains from one sample sequenced in a study of T cells in Graves' hyperthyroidism and ophthalmopathy. From RNA transcripts, TCR beta CDR3 regions were amplified. In the first-round RT-PCR of the TCR CDR3, the HTBI primer set was used. Via MiXCR, TCRdb re-called the multiplex PCR reads, giving one row per CDR3 protein. Of some 200,000 distinct CDR3 sequences in the sample, around a sixth are singletons; the top ten hold roughly 55%. The sequencing input was blood. These TCRs come from a woman in her fifties or sixties with Graves' hyperthyroidism.

In its sample, this clonotype was seen a few times. The rearrangement uses TRBV29-1 and TRBJ1-2; possible D gene TRBD1, 5 bases. The CDR3 has 16 residues. CDR1 and CDR2 from the germline V gene are SQVTM and ANQGSEA. The V and J ends lost 4 bases and 5 bases respectively, with 23 bases between them. The CDR3 DNA reads as TGCAGCGTTGGGGGGTACCAGGCTCTGGGCCTGTATGGCTACACCTTC. Amino acids: CSVGGYQALGLYGYTF. The variable domain in full, with the rest retrieved from reference TRBV29-1 and TRBJ1-2, is SAVISQKPSRDICQRGTSLTIQCQVDSQVTMMFWYRQQPGQSLTLIATANQGSEATYESGFVIDKFPISRPNLTFSTLTVSNMSPEDSSIYLCSVGGYQALGLYGYTFGSGTRLTVV.

This clonotype was seen a handful of times. A read error may explain this, as a much larger clone is one base away. The genes are TRBV7-9 and TRBJ2-7; 14 bases match TRBD2. The CDR3 sequence is 15 residues long. In germline, CDR1 is SEHNR, CDR2 FQNEAQ (reference sequence). V dropped 7 bases and J dropped 5; count of bases not matched to a gene: 7. The CDR3 protein is CASTPAGLAGDEQYF. CDR3 sequence (DNA): TGTGCCAGCACCCCGGCGGGACTAGCGGGAGACGAGCAGTACTTC.

This chain joins TRBV27 and TRBJ1-2; 8 bases align to TRBD1. The CDR3 spans 15 residues. Germline V CDR1 and CDR2: MNHEY, SMNVEV (reference sequence). V lost 5 bases and J lost 2; bases outside the gene matches: 7. This CDR3 is CASSPHRTGNYGYTF. The CDR3 DNA sequence: TGTGCCAGCAGTCCACACCGGACAGGGAACTATGGCTACACCTTC.

The CDR3: CASSSRDRGWETQYF. The CDR3 bases are TGTGCCAGCAGTTCCCGGGACAGGGGATGGGAGACCCAGTACTTC. V and J are TRBV6-2 or TRBV6-3 and TRBJ2-5, with TRBD1 matching 10 bases. CDR3 size: 15 residues. Trimming at V came to 4 bases and at J to 5 bases, leaving 7 bases not matched to a gene. From germline, CDR1 is MNHEY and CDR2 SVGEGT.

This clonotype was observed a handful of times. This could be a read error, since a much larger clone is one nucleotide away. The rearrangement uses TRBV29-1 and TRBJ1-1, with D possibly being TRBD1 (5 bases). There are 10 residues in the CDR3. V shed 7 bases and J shed 3 bases, with 6 bases lying between them. CDR1 and CDR2 (germline): SQVTM, ANQGSEA. The CDR3 DNA is TGCAGCGCCAGGGACACTGAAGCTTTCTTT. Translated, it gives CSARDTEAFF.

About this clonotype: This sequence may be a read error, since a much larger clone differs from it by one base. V and J are TRBV12-3 or TRBV12-4 and TRBJ1-1; D call uncertain. The CDR3 has 15 residues. The CDR3, as DNA: TGTGCCAGCAGTTTAGCGCCTGGGAGAGGCACTGAAGCTCTCTTT. This encodes CASSLAPGRGTEALF.

This clonotype was detected a few times. The chain has TRBV6-4 and TRBJ2-3; D possibly matches TRBD1 or TRBD2 (6 bases each). Germline V gene lookup returns CDR1 MRHNA and CDR2 SNTAGT. V was cut by 3 bases and J by 1 base, with 11 bases left in between. The CDR3 consists of 15 residues. In nucleotides, the CDR3 is TGTGCCAGCAGTGAATCGGGGGCCGGCACAGATACGCAGTATTTT. It specifies CASSESGAGTDTQYF.

The chain employs TRBV2 and TRBJ2-2, with TRBD1 as a possible D gene (5 bases). The CDR3 loop spans 13 amino acids. Germline V lookup: CDR1 SNHLY, CDR2 FYNNEI. Trimming took off 9 bases at V and 3 bases at J, with 11 bases between the two ends. The CDR3 nucleotides read TGTGCCAGTATCAAACAGGACACCGGGGAGCTGTTTTTT. The encoded protein is CASIKQDTGELFF. Full variable domain (missing parts from reference TRBV2 and TRBJ2-2): EPEVTQTPSHQVTQMGQEVILRCVPISNHLYFYWYRQILGQKVEFLVSFYNNEISEKSEIFDDQFSVERPDGSNFTLKIRSTKLEDSAMYFCASIKQDTGELFFGEGSRLTVL.

The sample holds many counts of this clonotype. CDR3 region: CASSRVGTDSSYEQYF. For the CDR3, the DNA is TGTGCCAGCAGCCGGGTCGGGACGGATAGCTCCTACGAGCAGTACTTC. This chain links TRBV11-3 with TRBJ2-7, with D possibly called TRBD1 or TRBD2 (5 bases each). Germline CDR1 is SGHNT and CDR2 is YENEEA. V shed 5 bases and J shed 0 bases, with 17 bases lying between them. The CDR3 covers 16 residues.

This clonotype appeared many times. V and J are TRBV20-1 and TRBJ2-5; D gene unclear. The germline CDR1 and CDR2 sequences are DFQATT and SNEGSKA (reference sequence). Trimming took 7 bases from V and 2 from J, leaving 11 bases between them. CDR3 length: 12 amino acids. The CDR3 coding sequence is TGCAGTGGGACGGGCGTTCAAGAGACCCAGTACTTC. Protein: CSGTGVQETQYF.

This chain links TRBV7-8 with TRBJ2-7, with 14 bases aligning to TRBD2. The J segment lost 5 bases and the V segment lost 6 bases, leaving 9 bases of the junction unmatched. Germline V gene sequence: CDR1 SGHVS, CDR2 FQNEAQ. The CDR3 spans 16 residues. The CDR3 loop is CASSFGTSGSFNEQYF. CDR3 bases: TGTGCCAGCAGTTTTGGGACTAGCGGGAGTTTTAACGAGCAGTACTTC.

In regard to this clonotype: A junction end diverges from the germline sequence, so it may reflect a read error. The genes are TRBV28 and TRBJ2-6; 8 positions match TRBD1. This CDR3 spans 16 amino acids. Germline CDR1 reads MDHEN; CDR2 reads SYDVKM. CDR3 in amino acids: CARRTGLVSGADVLTF. CDR3 DNA: TGTGCCAGGCGGACAGGGCTGGTTTCTGGGGCCGACGTCCTGACTTTC.

About this clonotype itself: A much more abundant neighbour one base away suggests this may be a read error. This chain links TRBV20-1 with TRBJ2-3; tentative D call: TRBD2 (7 bases). The germline gives CDR1 DFQATT, CDR2 SNEGSKA (reference sequence). The CDR3 is 11 amino acids. The CDR3 loop is CSVGEGDTRYF. DNA of the CDR3: TGCAGTGTGGGGGAGGGGGATACGCGGTATTTT.

This clonotype came up many times. The chain employs TRBV7-2 and TRBJ2-1, with D unresolved. The V and J ends lost 5 bases and 7 bases respectively, with 21 bases between them. The CDR3 sequence is 16 residues long. Germline V gene data show CDR1 as SGHTA and CDR2 as FQGNSA. Written as DNA, the CDR3 is TGTGCCAGCAGCCGGAGCTCGGACCCCGGGTCAAATGAGCAGTTCTTC. Translating it yields CASSRSSDPGSNEQFF.

The chain carries TRBV12-3 or TRBV12-4 and TRBJ2-1; no firm D call. This CDR3 region has 12 residues. V was shortened by 4 bases and J by 7 bases, with 8 bases between the two germline ends. CDR3 DNA sequence: TGTGCCAGCAGTTCGAGATCTAATGAGCAGTTCTTC. This sequence encodes CASSSRSNEQFF.

This clonotype was detected a few times. Being one base from a much bigger clone, this may be a read error. The chain carries TRBV7-2 and TRBJ2-2, with TRBD1 matching over 8 bases. This CDR3 is 16 amino acids long. Germline CDR1 SGHTA, CDR2 FQGNSA. CDR3 sequence: CATSLPTGVVTGELFF. CDR3 nucleotide sequence: TGTGCCACCAGCTTGCCGACAGGGGTCGTCACCGGGGAGCTGTTTTTT.

This clonotype was counted at least ten times. The chain uses TRBV9 and TRBJ1-2, with TRBD1 as a possible D gene (5 bases). Germline-derived CDR1 and CDR2 are SGDLS and YYNGEE. Trimming cost V 3 bases and J 4 bases, with 13 bases left between them. The CDR3 length is 14 residues. The CDR3: CASSGGRVSYGYTF. CDR3 coding DNA: TGTGCCAGCAGCGGGGGCAGGGTTAGCTATGGCTACACCTTC. The full variable domain, its missing parts supplied by reference TRBV9 and TRBJ1-2, is DSGVTQTPKHLITATGQRVTLRCSPRSGDLSVYWYQQSLDQGLQFLIQYYNGEERAKGNILERFSAQQFPDLHSELNLSSLELGDSALYFCASSGGRVSYGYTFGSGTRLTVV.

V is TRBV27 and J is TRBJ2-7, with 13 bases aligning to TRBD2. The CDR3 is 17 residues long. The germline CDR1 and CDR2 sequences are MNHEY and SMNVEV (reference sequence). V lost 5 bases to trimming and J lost 0 bases; unmatched junction nucleotides: 7. The CDR3 is CASSTGLAGETSYEQYF. The CDR3 DNA follows: TGTGCCAGCAGTACCGGACTAGCGGGAGAAACCTCCTACGAGCAGTACTTC.

This clonotype appeared many times. The rearrangement links TRBV20-1 to TRBJ2-1, with 8 bases matching TRBD1. The CDR3 extends over 14 amino acids. The germline V gene has CDR1 DFQATT and CDR2 SNEGSKA (reference sequence). The ends lost 4 bases at V and 5 bases at J; junction bases unmatched: 7. CDR3 sequence: CSANLQGADNEQFF. DNA for the CDR3: TGCAGTGCTAATCTGCAGGGGGCCGACAATGAGCAGTTCTTC.

This clonotype was observed many times. The chain couples TRBV24-1 to TRBJ1-5, with 8 bases lining up with TRBD1. Trimming cost V 3 bases and J 2 bases; bases outside gene matches: 5. The CDR3 is 16 amino acids. Germline assignment: CDR1 KGHDR and CDR2 SFDVKD. The CDR3 coding sequence is TGTGCCACCAGTGATGGGGCAGGGGGCGGCAATCAGCCCCAGCATTTT. Protein product: CATSDGAGGGNQPQHF.

The table lists this clonotype with a few counts. CDR3 protein: CASSLARGPNYGYTF. CDR3 sequence (DNA): TGTGCCAGCAGCTTAGCCCGGGGCCCTAACTATGGCTACACCTTC. The chain carries TRBV11-2 and TRBJ1-2; perhaps TRBD1 as D (5 bases). CDR1 and CDR2 from the germline V gene are SGHAT and FQNNGV. The ends were cut back, 1 base at V and 0 bases at J, with 9 bases in the middle. The CDR3 consists of 15 residues.

This clonotype was recorded at least ten times. The rearrangement uses TRBV27 and TRBJ2-5, with 10 bases lining up with TRBD2. The CDR3 length is 15 residues. The germline gives CDR1 MNHEY, CDR2 SMNVEV (reference sequence). Germline trimming cut 5 bases from V and 1 base from J; bases unmatched to any gene: 4. CDR3 DNA: TGTGCCAGCAGTCACCTAGCGGGAGCCCAAGAGACCCAGTACTTC. As protein: CASSHLAGAQETQYF.

Ten or more counts support this clonotype. This chain links TRBV24-1 with TRBJ2-1; D is unclear. Germline lookup yields CDR1 KGHDR and CDR2 SFDVKD. The CDR3 length is 14 residues. Trimming stripped 0 bases from V and 8 bases from J, with 10 bases between. The CDR3 loop reads CATSDLSSSDEQFF. The CDR3 DNA reads TGTGCCACCAGTGATTTGAGCTCGTCGGATGAGCAGTTCTTC.